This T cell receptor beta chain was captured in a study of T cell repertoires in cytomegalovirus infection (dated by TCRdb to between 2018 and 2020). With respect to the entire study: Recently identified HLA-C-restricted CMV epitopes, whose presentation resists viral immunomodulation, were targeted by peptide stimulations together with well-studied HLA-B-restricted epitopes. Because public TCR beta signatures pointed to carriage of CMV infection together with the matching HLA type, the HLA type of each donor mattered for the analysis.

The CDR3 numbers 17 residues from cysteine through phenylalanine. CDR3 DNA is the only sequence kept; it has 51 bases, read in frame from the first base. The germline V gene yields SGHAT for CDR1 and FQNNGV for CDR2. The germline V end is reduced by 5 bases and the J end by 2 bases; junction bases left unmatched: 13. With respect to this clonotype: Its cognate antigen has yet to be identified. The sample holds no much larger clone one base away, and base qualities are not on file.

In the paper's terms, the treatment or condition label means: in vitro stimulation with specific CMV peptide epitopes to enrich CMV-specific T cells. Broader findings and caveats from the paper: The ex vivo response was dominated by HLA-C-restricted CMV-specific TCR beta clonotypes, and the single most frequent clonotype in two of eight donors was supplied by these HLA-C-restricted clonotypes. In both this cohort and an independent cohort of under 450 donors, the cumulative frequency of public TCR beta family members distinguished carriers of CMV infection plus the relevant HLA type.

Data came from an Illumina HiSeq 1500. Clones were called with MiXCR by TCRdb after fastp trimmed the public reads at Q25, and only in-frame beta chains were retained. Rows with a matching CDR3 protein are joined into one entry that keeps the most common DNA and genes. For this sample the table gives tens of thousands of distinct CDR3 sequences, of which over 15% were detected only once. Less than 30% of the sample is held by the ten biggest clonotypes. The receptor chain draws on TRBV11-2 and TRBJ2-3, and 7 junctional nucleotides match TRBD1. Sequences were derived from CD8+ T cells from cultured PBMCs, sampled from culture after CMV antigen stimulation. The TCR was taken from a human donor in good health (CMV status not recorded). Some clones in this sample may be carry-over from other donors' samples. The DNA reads TGTGCCAGCAGCCTACGCACCGGGACAGCATTCACAGATACGCAGTATTTT. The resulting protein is CASSLRTGTAFTDTQYF.